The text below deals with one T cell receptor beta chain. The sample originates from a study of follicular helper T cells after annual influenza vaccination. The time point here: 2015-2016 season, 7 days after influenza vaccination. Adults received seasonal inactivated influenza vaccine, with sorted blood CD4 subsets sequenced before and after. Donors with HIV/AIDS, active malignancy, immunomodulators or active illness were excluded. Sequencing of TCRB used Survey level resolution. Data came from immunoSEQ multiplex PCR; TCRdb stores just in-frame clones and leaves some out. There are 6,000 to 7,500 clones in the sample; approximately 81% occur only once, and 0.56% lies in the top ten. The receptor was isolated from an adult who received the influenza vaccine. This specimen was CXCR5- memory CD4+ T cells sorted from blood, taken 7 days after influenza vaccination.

The CDR3 coding sequence is TGTGCCAGCTCACCGATGATCCCGGTCTACGAGCAGTACTTC. This encodes CASSPMIPVYEQYF. J is TRBJ2-7 and V is TRBV18, with unresolved D. The V end lost 3 bases, the J end lost 3 bases, and 12 bases lay between the germline ends. Germline V gene data show CDR1 as KGHSH and CDR2 as LQKENI. CDR3 length equals 14 residues. The entire variable domain, with the rest obtained from reference TRBV18 and TRBJ2-7, is as follows: NAGVMQNPRHLVRRRGQEARLRCSPMKGHSHVYWYRQLPEEGLKFMVYLQKENIIDESGMPKERFSAEFPKEGPSILRIQQVVRGDSAAYFCASSPMIPVYEQYFGPGTRLTVT.